This TCR beta chain was sequenced for a study of Ad26.COV2.S vaccination and SARS-CoV-2 variants. Whole-study context: Donor allocation was to the COV1001 Ad26.COV2.S trial arm.

Stated treatment: roughly 20 received Ad26.COV2.S at low or high dose, single or two shots; a few received placebo; per-sample allocation not given. Collection of the samples took place on day 63 after the first injection of vaccine or placebo. Expressing Wuhan-strain SARS-CoV-2 spike, an Ad26 vector served as the vaccine. Clones were read by immunoSEQ multiplex PCR, and TCRdb kept only the in-frame ones, dropping some. The repertoire holds a few hundred thousand clones, with less than 95% as singletons. The CDR3 sequence is 17 residues long. Trimming took 1 base from V and 8 from J; bases not matched to a gene: 14. Germline V gives CDR1 LNHDA, CDR2 SQIVND (reference sequence).

The material sequenced was peripheral blood, taken in a trial of Ad26.COV2.S vaccine versus placebo. This clonotype was obtained from a person aged 18-65 years who received the Ad26.COV2.S COVID-19 vaccine or a placebo. The chain combines TRBV19 with TRBJ1-2; 9 nucleotides agree with TRBD1. CDR3 nucleotide sequence: TGTGCCAGTAGTATAGGGGACAGGGACGACCGGGAGGGAGGCTACACCTTC. This encodes CASSIGDRDDREGGYTF.